The clone carrying this T cell receptor (beta chain) appeared many times. What it recognizes is unknown. This specimen belongs to a study of early T cells in non-severe SARS-CoV-2 infection. TCRdb independently ran MiXCR on the 5' RACE reads; one entry per CDR3 protein. There are about 46,000 distinct CDR3 sequences in the sample; 5% to 6% occur only once, and approximately 5.1% lies in the top ten. Study-level results: Matching against VDJdb likely underestimated virus-specific expansions, favoring anti-spike CD8.

With 2 bases removed from V and 9 bases from J, the gap between germline ends came to 10 bases. CDR1 and CDR2 (germline): MGHRA, YSYEKL. The CDR3 runs 13 residues. The clonotype was recovered from an adult who was a healthcare worker with PCR-confirmed SARS-CoV-2 infection or an uninfected control (not recorded which). V and J are TRBV4-1 and TRBJ2-2, with D perhaps matching TRBD1 (5 bases). The source was whole blood, collected at baseline. DNA of the CDR3: TGCGCCAGCAGCCAAACGCAGGGCTGGGAGCTGTTTTTT. It yields the protein CASSQTQGWELFF.